This TCR beta chain was retrieved from a study of post-analysis software for immune sequencing data. Study context: The disease courses covered relapsing-remitting, secondary progressive and progressive-relapsing multiple sclerosis.

Every TCR beta cDNA library bore unique molecular identifiers. TCRdb called the PCR reads again in MiXCR, with one record for every CDR3 protein. Here the sample spans under 650,000 distinct CDR3 sequences, roughly 46% being singletons. Study results and limitations: Under the F measure, samples that were prepared in one batch clustered strongly together. The study found TRBV5-6, TRBV5-1 and TRBV20-1 among roughly 5 TRBV segments more frequent in patients than controls.

Germline V gene lookup returns CDR1 ENHRY and CDR2 SYGVKD. The CDR3 is 13 residues long. The germline V and J ends were trimmed by 3 bases and 6 bases, with 9 bases remaining between them. Concerning this clonotype: The antigen remains unidentified.

V and J are TRBV10-3 and TRBJ1-5; D is undetermined. The specimen was blood. The TCR originated in a girl between 10 and 17 years old with multiple sclerosis. The CDR3 reads CAISDEGTQPQHF. In nucleotides, the CDR3 is TGTGCCATCAGTGATGAGGGAACTCAGCCCCAGCATTTT.